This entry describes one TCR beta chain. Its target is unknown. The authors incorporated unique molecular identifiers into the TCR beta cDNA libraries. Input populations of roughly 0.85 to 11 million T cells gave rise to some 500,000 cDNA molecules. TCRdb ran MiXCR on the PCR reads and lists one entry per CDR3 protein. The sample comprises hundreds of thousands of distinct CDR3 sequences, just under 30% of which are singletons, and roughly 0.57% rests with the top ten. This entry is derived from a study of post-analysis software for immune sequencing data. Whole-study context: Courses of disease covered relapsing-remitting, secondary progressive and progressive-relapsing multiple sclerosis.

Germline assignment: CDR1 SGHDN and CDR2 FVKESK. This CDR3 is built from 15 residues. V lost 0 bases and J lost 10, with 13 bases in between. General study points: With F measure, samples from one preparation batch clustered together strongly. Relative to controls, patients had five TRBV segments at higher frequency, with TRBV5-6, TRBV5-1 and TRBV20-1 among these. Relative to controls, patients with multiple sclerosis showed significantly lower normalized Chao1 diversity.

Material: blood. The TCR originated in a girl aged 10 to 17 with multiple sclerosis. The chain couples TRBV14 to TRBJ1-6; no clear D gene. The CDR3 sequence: CASSQDFLKGSPLHF. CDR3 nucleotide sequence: TGTGCCAGCAGCCAAGATTTCCTAAAGGGATCACCCCTCCACTTT.